The T cell receptor beta chain under discussion was sequenced for a study of blood T cell repertoires in COVID-19. The germline V gene has CDR1 LNHDA and CDR2 SQIVND (reference sequence). Trimming shortened V by 7 bases and J by 3 bases, and 16 bases separated the two germline ends. The CDR3 has 16 residues. In the authors' methods: Cell counts per sample came from amplifying reference gene primers. Some clones are missing from TCRdb's copy, which holds only in-frame ones; the method was immunoSEQ multiplex PCR. The DNA was the basis for D and trimming; V, J and clone size are from that table. This sample has roughly 410,000 clones, with around 91% found just once.

The sequenced sample was peripheral blood. The chain links TRBV19 to TRBJ1-6; possible D gene TRBD1, 6 bases. The TCR sequence derives from a woman in her thirties or forties with COVID-19, enrolled during active disease. CDR3 nucleotides: TGTGCCAGTAATCCAGGGGTGGGTGACTATAATTCACCCCTCCACTTT. Translated: CASNPGVGDYNSPLHF.